Below, 7 T cell receptor beta chains from the same sample are listed, as sequenced in a study of siplizumab effects on memory and regulatory T cells. The assay was immunoSEQ multiplex PCR, and TCRdb's table has in-frame clones only and misses some. The sample has some 97,000 clones; about 91% are singletons. The sample comprised Tregs sorted from blood. The receptors here all came from a human donor in good health.

The rearrangement joins TRBV6-5 to TRBJ2-5; TRBD1 might be the D (6 bases). The germline gives CDR1 MNHEY, CDR2 SVGAGI. With 4 bases removed from V and 13 bases from J, the gap between germline ends came to 19 bases. The CDR3 extends over 13 amino acids. The CDR3 sequence is CASSSNRDTKPYF. CDR3 nucleotide sequence: TGTGCCAGCAGTTCCAACCGGGACACCAAACCGTACTTC.

The chain has TRBV2 and TRBJ2-2, with 12 bases identical to TRBD2. Germline CDR1 is SNHLY and CDR2 is FYNNEI. The CDR3 has 17 residues. After removal of 8 bases from V and 4 bases from J, the junction contained 11 bases not matched to a gene. CDR3: CASRREGLAGATGELFF. In nucleotides, the CDR3 is TGTGCCAGCCGGAGGGAGGGACTAGCGGGTGCCACCGGGGAGCTGTTTTTT.

This clone was found once. The rearrangement links TRBV7-2 to TRBJ1-2; D gene uncertain. The germline V and J ends were trimmed by 3 bases and 1 base, with 9 bases remaining between them. Germline lookup yields CDR1 SGHTA and CDR2 FQGNSA. The CDR3 extends over 14 amino acids. DNA of the CDR3: TGTGCCAGCAGCTTTATAGACAATAACTATGGCTACACCTTC. Translating gives CASSFIDNNYGYTF.

This clone appeared a single time. The gene calls are TRBV28 and TRBJ2-7, with TRBD2 identical over 9 bases. Germline V CDR1 and CDR2: MDHEN, SYDVKM. V was clipped by 1 base and J by 2 bases; unmatched bases: 3. CDR3 length: 15 amino acids. CDR3 in amino acids: CASSLSSGTAYEQYF. In DNA form, the CDR3 reads TGTGCCAGCAGTTTATCTAGCGGGACTGCCTACGAGCAGTACTTC.

The chain uses TRBV28 and TRBJ2-7; maybe TRBD1 (6 bases). V dropped 7 bases and J dropped 0 bases, with 13 bases sitting between them. The length of the CDR3 is 14 residues. Germline-derived CDR1 and CDR2 are MDHEN and SYDVKM. CDR3 residues: CASKTGVPSYEQYF. The CDR3 DNA reads TGTGCCAGCAAGACAGGAGTTCCCTCCTACGAGCAGTACTTC.

This chain uses TRBV21-1 with TRBJ1-4. TRBV21-1 is a pseudogene segment. The CDR3 totals 14 residues. DNA of the CDR3: TGTGCCAGCAGCATAGTGACCAAGAATGAAAAACTGTTTTTT. It specifies CASSIVTKNEKLFF.

The J gene is TRBJ2-5, the V gene TRBV5-1; D tentatively fits TRBD1 or TRBD2 (5 bases each). Germline loops: CDR1 SGHRS, CDR2 YFSETQ. The CDR3 totals 14 residues. V was clipped by 4 bases and J by 1 base, with 11 bases between them. This chain's CDR3 is CASSEGDPQETQYF. CDR3 sequence (DNA): TGCGCCAGCAGCGAAGGGGACCCCCAAGAGACCCAGTACTTC. The variable domain in full, with the rest retrieved from reference TRBV5-1 and TRBJ2-5, is KAGVTQTPRYLIKTRGQQVTLSCSPISGHRSVSWYQQTPGQGLQFLFEYFSETQRNKGNFPGRFSGRQFSNSRSEMNVSTLELGDSALYLCASSEGDPQETQYFGPGTRLLVL.